There are a few counts of the clone carrying this T cell receptor beta chain. Its antigen is unidentified. The TCR beta libraries were generated through quantitative 5'-RACE incorporating molecular barcodes. TCRdb passed the 5' RACE reads through MiXCR, listing each CDR3 protein once. The top ten clones hold about 17% of a sample with about 390,000 distinct CDR3 sequences, 20% to 25% of them seen once. The data were taken from a study of CD8 T cells in ankylosing spondylitis. The CDR3 extends over 14 amino acids. The J segment lost 4 bases and the V segment lost 6 bases, leaving 5 bases of the junction unmatched. CDR1 is MNHEY and CDR2 is SVGEGT in the germline V gene. Study-wide results and limits: Within ankylosing spondylitis blood, a TCR beta motif made up of eight highly homologous variants appeared to be characteristic. Significantly higher representation of disease-linked clones was reported for matched ankylosing spondylitis synovial fluid. CD8+ by phenotype, disease-linked clones were relatively rare in peripheral blood.

V usage is TRBV6-2 or TRBV6-3 and J usage is TRBJ1-5; 8 nucleotides line up with TRBD1. This TCR came from a male donor with ankylosing spondylitis. Sequencing used blood, either unsorted or a sorted T cell fraction (not recorded which). The CDR3: CASSDRGMNQPQHF. DNA of the CDR3: TGTGCCAGCAGCGACAGGGGAATGAATCAGCCCCAGCATTTT.